The rows below give T cell receptor beta chains drawn from one sample of a study of chemoradiotherapy in HPV16-positive cancers. Only in-frame clones appear in the TCRdb table, and some are missing; sequencing was by immunoSEQ multiplex PCR. The profile shows 10,000 or so clones, roughly four fifths of them singletons. The specimen was blood, collected from a patient who underwent chemoradiotherapy. The receptor set was obtained from a human donor with HPV-associated anogenital cancer. The CDR3 runs from the conserved cysteine through the conserved F or W. The order of the fields is V gene, clone size, D gene, J gene, CDR3 protein, CDR3 DNA. D genes are given only for firm matches. Rows may omit the clone size; those that give it use once, few, many or a size class.

V gene: TRBV5-6; clone size: -; D gene: -; J gene: TRBJ2-5; CDR3 protein: CASSLRALGGETQYF; CDR3 DNA: TGTGCCAGCAGCTTGCGGGCACTTGGGGGAGAGACCCAGTACTTC
V gene: TRBV7-9; clone size: -; D gene: -; J gene: TRBJ1-2; CDR3 protein: CASSYGQGPSGYTF; CDR3 DNA: TGTGCCAGCAGCTATGGCCAGGGTCCTTCCGGCTACACCTTC
V gene: TRBV5-1; clone size: -; D gene: TRBD2; J gene: TRBJ2-5; CDR3 protein: CASSPALAGDETQYF; CDR3 DNA: TGCGCCAGCAGCCCAGCACTAGCGGGGGATGAGACCCAGTACTTC
V gene: TRBV6-5; clone size: -; D gene: TRBD1; J gene: TRBJ2-3; CDR3 protein: CASQRGTGYTDTQYF; CDR3 DNA: TGTGCCTCCCAACGGGGGACAGGGTACACAGATACGCAGTATTTT
V gene: TRBV4-3; clone size: -; D gene: -; J gene: TRBJ1-5; CDR3 protein: CASSQDLGGYSNQPQHF; CDR3 DNA: TGCGCCAGCAGCCAAGATCTTGGGGGGTATAGCAATCAGCCCCAGCATTTT
V gene: TRBV11-2; clone size: -; D gene: -; J gene: TRBJ2-1; CDR3 protein: CASSLAGGAWVEQFF; CDR3 DNA: TGTGCCAGCAGCTTAGCGGGGGGCGCGTGGGTTGAGCAGTTCTTC
V gene: TRBV6-1; clone size: -; D gene: -; J gene: TRBJ2-6; CDR3 protein: CASSEEQGSLLRANVLTF; CDR3 DNA: TGTGCCAGCAGTGAAGAGCAGGGTTCGCTGCTTCGGGCCAACGTCCTGACTTTC
V gene: TRBV7-2; clone size: -; D gene: TRBD2; J gene: TRBJ2-3; CDR3 protein: CASSSQLAGGQRLYF; CDR3 DNA: TGTGCCAGCAGCTCACAACTAGCGGGGGGGCAGCGTCTGTATTTT
V gene: TRBV10-3; clone size: -; D gene: -; J gene: TRBJ1-4; CDR3 protein: CAISESTGGGGELFF; CDR3 DNA: TGTGCCATCAGTGAGTCGACGGGGGGCGGAGGAGAACTGTTTTTT
V gene: TRBV19; clone size: -; D gene: -; J gene: TRBJ1-2; CDR3 protein: CASSPDYGYTF; CDR3 DNA: TGTGCCAGTAGTCCGGACTATGGCTACACCTTC
V gene: TRBV27; clone size: -; D gene: TRBD1; J gene: TRBJ2-4; CDR3 protein: CATRGRDSQYF; CDR3 DNA: TGTGCCACGAGGGGCCGGGACAGTCAGTACTTC
V gene: TRBV7-8; clone size: -; D gene: TRBD2; J gene: TRBJ2-7; CDR3 protein: CASSLAVRPTGTRSEQYF; CDR3 DNA: TGTGCCAGCAGCTTAGCCGTTCGACCAACCGGGACTAGAAGCGAGCAGTACTTC
V gene: TRBV9; clone size: -; D gene: TRBD2; J gene: TRBJ2-2; CDR3 protein: CASNPAGAQGGTGELFF; CDR3 DNA: TGTGCCAGCAACCCAGCGGGGGCCCAAGGGGGCACCGGGGAGCTGTTTTTT
V gene: TRBV18; clone size: -; D gene: -; J gene: TRBJ1-6; CDR3 protein: CASSRGSGGNSPLHF; CDR3 DNA: TGTGCCAGCTCTCGGGGGTCAGGAGGTAATTCACCCCTCCACTTT
V gene: TRBV7-6; clone size: few; D gene: TRBD2; J gene: TRBJ2-1; CDR3 protein: CASSLAPPTSGGYNEQFF; CDR3 DNA: TGTGCCAGCAGCTTAGCGCCCCCAACGAGCGGGGGTTACAATGAGCAGTTCTTC
V gene: TRBV5-1; clone size: -; D gene: TRBD1; J gene: TRBJ1-3; CDR3 protein: CASRPGTGGINTIYF; CDR3 DNA: TGCGCCAGCAGACCAGGGACAGGGGGGATAAACACCATATATTTT
V gene: TRBV19; clone size: -; D gene: -; J gene: TRBJ1-2; CDR3 protein: CASSMGRVDGYTF; CDR3 DNA: TGTGCCAGTAGTATGGGGAGAGTGGATGGCTACACCTTC
V gene: TRBV5-1; clone size: -; D gene: -; J gene: TRBJ2-3; CDR3 protein: CASSPRSSTDTQYF; CDR3 DNA: TGCGCCAGCAGCCCCAGATCTAGCACAGATACGCAGTATTTT
V gene: TRBV18; clone size: -; D gene: -; J gene: TRBJ2-1; CDR3 protein: CASSPAGGRTYNEQFF; CDR3 DNA: TGTGCCAGCTCACCGGCCGGGGGTAGGACCTACAATGAGCAGTTCTTC
V gene: TRBV6-5; clone size: -; D gene: TRBD1; J gene: TRBJ1-2; CDR3 protein: CASSYSATGLNYGYTF; CDR3 DNA: TGTGCCAGCAGTTACTCTGCGACAGGGCTTAACTATGGCTACACCTTC
V gene: TRBV6-1; clone size: few; D gene: -; J gene: TRBJ2-1; CDR3 protein: CASSEWGTDLYNEQFF; CDR3 DNA: TGTGCCAGCAGTGAATGGGGTACAGATTTGTACAATGAGCAGTTCTTC
V gene: TRBV11-2; clone size: -; D gene: -; J gene: TRBJ1-2; CDR3 protein: CASSQIKKGTDKNYGYTF; CDR3 DNA: TGTGCCAGCAGCCAGATCAAAAAGGGGACGGACAAGAACTATGGCTACACCTTC
V gene: TRBV10-2; clone size: -; D gene: -; J gene: TRBJ1-6; CDR3 protein: CASRPPGGSYNSPLHF; CDR3 DNA: TGCGCCAGCAGACCCCCAGGCGGCTCCTATAATTCACCCCTCCACTTT
V gene: TRBV7-2; clone size: -; D gene: -; J gene: TRBJ1-1; CDR3 protein: CASSLEPQGEAFF; CDR3 DNA: TGTGCCAGCAGCTTAGAACCCCAAGGAGAAGCTTTCTTT
V gene: TRBV5-6; clone size: -; D gene: -; J gene: TRBJ2-2; CDR3 protein: CASSFKGVPGELFF; CDR3 DNA: TGTGCCAGCAGCTTCAAGGGGGTTCCCGGGGAGCTGTTTTTT
V gene: TRBV2; clone size: once; D gene: TRBD1; J gene: TRBJ1-2; CDR3 protein: CASRPGTGGYYGYTF; CDR3 DNA: TGTGCCAGCAGACCGGGGACAGGAGGATACTATGGCTACACCTTC
V gene: TRBV18; clone size: -; D gene: -; J gene: TRBJ2-7; CDR3 protein: CASSPPIAGSYEQYF; CDR3 DNA: TGTGCCAGCTCACCCCCGATCGCAGGTTCCTACGAGCAGTACTTC
V gene: TRBV7-9; clone size: -; D gene: -; J gene: TRBJ2-5; CDR3 protein: CASSLSSRQAKETQYF; CDR3 DNA: TGTGCCAGCAGCTTATCTTCCCGTCAAGCGAAAGAGACCCAGTACTTC
V gene: TRBV14; clone size: -; D gene: -; J gene: TRBJ2-7; CDR3 protein: CASSQDGWGEQYF; CDR3 DNA: TGTGCCAGCAGCCAAGATGGGTGGGGGGAGCAGTACTTC
V gene: TRBV27; clone size: few; D gene: -; J gene: TRBJ1-5; CDR3 protein: CASSLGTVNQPQHF; CDR3 DNA: TGTGCCAGCAGTTTAGGGACGGTTAATCAGCCCCAGCATTTT
V gene: TRBV7-2; clone size: -; D gene: -; J gene: TRBJ1-3; CDR3 protein: CASSLVAVSGNTIYF; CDR3 DNA: TGTGCCAGCAGCTTAGTGGCAGTCTCTGGAAACACCATATATTTT
V gene: TRBV5-8; clone size: -; D gene: -; J gene: TRBJ2-7; CDR3 protein: CASSLWDEQYF; CDR3 DNA: TGTGCCAGCAGCTTGTGGGACGAGCAGTACTTC
V gene: TRBV7-9; clone size: -; D gene: TRBD1; J gene: TRBJ1-2; CDR3 protein: CASSRFKEQTGSARYGYTF; CDR3 DNA: TGTGCCAGCAGCCGCTTTAAGGAACAGACAGGGTCGGCCCGATATGGCTACACCTTC
V gene: TRBV7-9; clone size: -; D gene: -; J gene: TRBJ2-5; CDR3 protein: CASSLGRVVMRETQYF; CDR3 DNA: TGTGCCAGCAGCTTAGGGAGGGTAGTGATGCGAGAGACCCAGTACTTC
V gene: TRBV7-2; clone size: -; D gene: TRBD2; J gene: TRBJ2-3; CDR3 protein: CASSLLAGGPDTQYF; CDR3 DNA: TGTGCCAGCAGCTTACTAGCGGGGGGGCCAGATACGCAGTATTTT